Shown below are 20 T cell receptor beta chains from a single sample sequenced in a study of sequential checkpoint blockade in melanoma. Treatment noted: randomized to nivolumab then ipilimumab (arm A) or the reverse (arm B). Repertoires were generated with immunoSEQ multiplex PCR, while TCRdb's copy carries only in-frame clones and drops some. This table holds roughly 9,200 clones, around 23% found once. Sequencing used tumor tissue (inferred from file names), obtained from a patient given nivolumab and ipilimumab in sequence. These receptors all come from a human donor with melanoma.

The chain combines TRBV7-5 with TRBJ2-7; the table's D call, TRBD1, has no DNA check behind it. TRBV7-5 is termed a pseudogene. There are 15 residues in the CDR3. The DNA for the CDR3 is TGTGCCAGCAGCTTAAGCGGGGACAGGAACTACGAGCAGTACTTC. As protein: CASSLSGDRNYEQYF.

This clone was seen a few times. This rearrangement joins TRBV28 to TRBJ1-4, with D maybe TRBD1 (6 bases). V was clipped by 5 bases and J by 6 bases, with 16 bases between them. The CDR3 has 15 amino acids. The germline V gene has CDR1 MDHEN and CDR2 SYDVKM. In DNA form, the CDR3 reads TGTGCCAGCAGTCCCCAGGGGCGAGGGGATGAAAAACTGTTTTTT. Translation gives CASSPQGRGDEKLFF.

The gene calls are TRBV19 and TRBJ1-2, with 10 bases fitting TRBD1. CDR1 is LNHDA, CDR2 SQIVND, per germline (reference sequence). The CDR3 contains 13 residues. V lost 10 bases to trimming and J lost 5 bases; unmatched junction nucleotides: 7. CDR3 nucleotides: TGTGCCACCCGGGACAGGGGTAATTATGGCTACACCTTC. Protein sequence: CATRDRGNYGYTF.

The sample holds a few counts of this clone. CDR3 protein: CASSSMGGELETQYF. The CDR3 nucleotides read TGTGCCAGCAGCTCGATGGGAGGGGAACTAGAGACCCAGTACTTC. The chain has TRBV11-3 and TRBJ2-5, with 7 bases matching TRBD2. The trim removed 4 bases at V and 4 bases at J, leaving 9 bases unmatched. Germline CDR1 and CDR2: SGHNT and YENEEA. This CDR3 has 15 amino acids. Variable domain in full (rest from reference TRBV11-3 and TRBJ2-5): EAGVVQSPRYKIIEKKQPVAFWCNPISGHNTLYWYLQNLGQGPELLIRYENEEAVDDSQLPKDRFSAERLKGVDSTLKIQPAELGDSAVYLCASSSMGGELETQYFGPGTRLLVL.

In its sample, this clone was seen a few times. The chain is built from TRBV6-7 and TRBJ2-5; no reliable D call. TRBV6-7 is given ORF status, its function remaining uncertain. This CDR3 spans 11 amino acids. V was cut by 2 bases and J by 4 bases, with 2 bases left in between. In nucleotides, the CDR3 is TGTGCCAGCAGTTACGGAGAGACCCAGTACTTC. Amino acid sequence: CASSYGETQYF.

This clone has a handful of counts. V usage is TRBV7-2 and J usage is TRBJ1-1; D is uncertain. V was trimmed by 2 bases and J by 1 base, leaving 5 bases between them. Germline V gene sequence: CDR1 SGHTA, CDR2 FQGNSA. CDR3 length: 13 residues. The CDR3 region has the DNA TGTGCCAGCAGCTTAAGGCGGAACACTGAAGCTTTCTTT. Translated: CASSLRRNTEAFF.

J is TRBJ1-1 and V is TRBV6-8; D uncertain. V was pared by 5 bases and J by 1 base, with 14 bases between. CDR1 and CDR2 from the germline V gene are MNHGY and SAAAGT. This CDR3 has 15 residues. This chain's CDR3 is CASSGGWGSNTEAFF. CDR3 DNA sequence: TGTGCCAGCAGTGGAGGGTGGGGTTCGAACACTGAAGCTTTCTTT.

The CDR3 region is CASSAQGNHQSTGNTIYF. The CDR3 DNA follows: TGTGCCAGCAGTGCACAGGGGAACCATCAATCCACTGGAAACACCATATATTTT. This sequence joins TRBV6-8 and TRBJ1-3; 7 nucleotides agree with TRBD1. Germline V CDR1 and CDR2: MNHGY, SAAAGT. V was clipped by 5 bases and J by 2 bases; unmatched bases: 15. This CDR3 comprises 18 residues.

This chain uses TRBV19 with TRBJ2-5; a possible D gene is TRBD1 (6 bases). Trimming pared 3 bases from V and 5 bases from J, leaving 16 bases between. Germline CDR1 reads LNHDA; CDR2 reads SQIVND (reference sequence). CDR3 length: 15 amino acids. In DNA, the CDR3 is TGTGCCAGTAGTATTACAGGGTTAGTTTGGGAGACCCAGTACTTC. Translated: CASSITGLVWETQYF.

This rearrangement joins TRBV12-2 to TRBJ2-5; TRBD1 is the table's D call and was not checked against the DNA. TRBV12-2 is a pseudogene. CDR3 length equals 14 residues. CDR3 protein: CASRFDRGAETQYF. The CDR3 bases are TGTGCAAGTCGCTTCGACAGGGGGGCGGAGACCCAGTACTTC.

The chain combines TRBV5-1 with TRBJ1-1; the D gene is possibly TRBD1 (5 bases). There are 14 residues in the CDR3. Germline CDR1 is SGHRS and CDR2 is YFSETQ. Trimming pared 5 bases from V and 1 base from J, leaving 12 bases between. CDR3 in amino acids: CASRIDSKNTEAFF. The CDR3 DNA is TGCGCCAGCAGAATCGACAGCAAGAACACTGAAGCTTTCTTT. The complete variable domain, with remaining parts taken from reference TRBV5-1 and TRBJ1-1, reads KAGVTQTPRYLIKTRGQQVTLSCSPISGHRSVSWYQQTPGQGLQFLFEYFSETQRNKGNFPGRFSGRQFSNSRSEMNVSTLELGDSALYLCASRIDSKNTEAFFGQGTRLTVV.

The CDR3 region is CASSQTRRGEQYF. For the CDR3, the DNA is TGTGCCAGCAGCCAAACCCGGAGAGGTGAGCAGTACTTC. This chain links TRBV14 with TRBJ2-7, with D unresolved. The V end lost 2 bases, the J end lost 7 bases, and 12 bases lay between the germline ends. Germline lookup yields CDR1 SGHDN and CDR2 FVKESK. CDR3 length: 13 residues.

This clone was counted many times. The rearrangement joins TRBV11-3 to TRBJ2-3; D possibly corresponds to TRBD1 (6 bases). There are 15 residues in the CDR3. V was cut by 5 bases and J by 6 bases, with 18 bases left in between. Germline loops: CDR1 SGHNT, CDR2 YENEEA. The CDR3 spells CASSPNRALGDTQYF. CDR3 sequence (DNA): TGTGCCAGCAGCCCAAACAGGGCGTTGGGGGATACGCAGTATTTT.

This clone appeared a single time. The genes are TRBV5-1 and TRBJ2-1; 9 nucleotides agree with TRBD1. Germline values: CDR1 SGHRS, CDR2 YFSETQ. J lost 7 bases, V lost 4 bases, and 9 bases had no gene match. The CDR3 totals 15 residues. CDR3 in DNA: TGCGCCAGCAGCGGCGGGACAGGGAAGGGAAATGAGCAGTTCTTC. It codes for CASSGGTGKGNEQFF.

This clone has just a few counts. The chain couples TRBV7-6 to TRBJ1-2; perhaps TRBD1 as D (5 bases). Germline V lookup: CDR1 SGHVS, CDR2 FNYEAQ. The CDR3 has 14 residues. Between the trimmed V and J ends, which lost 5 bases and 0 bases, there was a span of 10 bases. The chain's CDR3 is CASSRGTSNYGYTF. In nucleotides, the CDR3 is TGTGCCAGCAGCCGAGGGACCTCTAACTATGGCTACACCTTC.

This clone was seen only a few times. This chain connects TRBV19 to TRBJ1-5; 9 nucleotides agree with TRBD1. This CDR3 is 19 amino acids long. The V gene end was trimmed by 6 bases and the J gene end by 0 bases; junction bases not matched to a gene: 15. Germline V lookup: CDR1 LNHDA, CDR2 SQIVND (reference sequence). The CDR3 loop is CASRSGQGTIQYSNQPQHF. DNA for the CDR3: TGTGCCAGTAGATCGGGACAGGGCACAATACAATATAGCAATCAGCCCCAGCATTTT.

The V gene is TRBV6-8, the J gene TRBJ1-4; TRBD1 aligns across 7 bases. The germline V gene encodes CDR1 MNHGY and CDR2 SAAAGT. With 10 bases clipped from V and 0 bases from J, the junction kept 2 bases outside the gene matches. The CDR3 contains 13 residues. CDR3: CAIQGATNEKLFF. CDR3 nucleotides: TGTGCCATCCAGGGGGCAACTAATGAAAAACTGTTTTTT.

The gene calls are TRBV28 and TRBJ1-5; no definite D call. V shed 6 bases and J shed 0 bases, with 15 bases lying between them. CDR3 length equals 16 residues. Germline-derived CDR1 and CDR2 are MDHEN and SYDVKM. The CDR3 loop is CASRSGNWDSNQPQHF. The CDR3 bases are TGTGCCAGCAGGTCGGGGAATTGGGATAGCAATCAGCCCCAGCATTTT.

This clone was seen a handful of times. As DNA, the CDR3 is TGTGCCAGTACCTCAGGCTTAGGATTGGGAGGGAACACTGAAGCTTTCTTT. It is translated as CASTSGLGLGGNTEAFF. J is TRBJ1-1 and V is TRBV19; D uncertain. Germline CDR1 and CDR2: LNHDA and SQIVND (reference sequence). The CDR3 contains 17 residues. Trimming stripped 7 bases from V and 1 base from J, with 22 bases between.

V is TRBV11-3 and J is TRBJ1-1; D gene ambiguous. This CDR3 region has 16 residues. V shed 2 bases and J shed 2 bases, with 15 bases lying between them. CDR1 and CDR2 (germline): SGHNT, YENEEA. This chain's CDR3 is CASSLKWSVLNTEAFF. The CDR3 bases are TGTGCCAGCAGCTTAAAGTGGTCAGTTTTAAACACTGAAGCTTTCTTT.